Below, 18 T cell receptor beta chains from the same sample are listed, as sequenced in a study of blood T cells in healthy people across ages (dated by TCRdb to the mid-2010s). Libraries were built with 5' RACE. Instrument on record: Illumina HiSeq 2500. A second about 7 to 11 cycle PCR used a sample-barcoded 5' primer and a J-beta primer mix. In-frame beta chains were kept once TCRdb had trimmed the public reads at Q25 with fastp and called clones with MiXCR. When rows share a CDR3 protein, they turn into one entry using the most common DNA and genes. The sample table lists about 1.4 million distinct CDR3 sequences, 45% to 70% of them with a count of one. The ten largest make up 5.5% to 8% of the sample. The sequenced material came from blood. The source of these receptors is a man between 18 and 29 years old in good health.

This clonotype was counted a single time. The V and J genes are TRBV3-1 and TRBJ2-7; possible D gene TRBD1, 5 bases. CDR3 length: 15 amino acids. Germline CDR1 reads LGHDT; CDR2 reads YNNKEL (reference sequence). Trimming shortened V by 4 bases and J by 4 bases, and 17 bases separated the two germline ends. CDR3 protein: CASSRAVRQTYEQYF. As DNA, the CDR3 is TGTGCCAGCAGCCGTGCGGTAAGACAGACTTACGAGCAGTACTTC.

The V and J genes are TRBV6-5 and TRBJ1-3; TRBD1 might be the D (6 bases). Trimming removed 3 bases from V and 0 bases from J, with 12 bases in between. CDR3 size: 16 residues. Germline-derived CDR1 and CDR2 are MNHEY and SVGAGI. The CDR3 coding sequence is TGTGCCAGCAGTTATGGACAGCCTCTCTCTGGAAACACCATATATTTT. It encodes CASSYGQPLSGNTIYF.

The rearrangement joins TRBV30 to TRBJ1-5; D not resolved. V lost 1 base and J 0 bases, leaving 7 bases between the germline ends. The CDR3 is made up of 14 amino acids. The germline V gene has CDR1 GTSNPN and CDR2 SVGIG (reference sequence). CDR3 loop: CAWSERDSNQPQHF. The CDR3 bases are TGTGCCTGGAGTGAAAGGGATAGCAATCAGCCCCAGCATTTT.

The chain links TRBV19 to TRBJ1-2, with D perhaps TRBD1 (5 bases). V dropped 5 bases and J dropped 4 bases, with 17 bases sitting between them. This CDR3 region has 15 residues. The germline V gene encodes CDR1 LNHDA and CDR2 SQIVND (reference sequence). The CDR3 spells CASSGTQEWIYGYTF. DNA of the CDR3: TGTGCCAGTAGTGGAACACAGGAATGGATCTATGGCTACACCTTC.

The gene calls are TRBV18 and TRBJ2-1, with D possibly being TRBD2 (5 bases). Germline CDR1 KGHSH, CDR2 LQKENI. The CDR3 runs to 14 residues. V shed 4 bases and J shed 8 bases, with 15 bases lying between them. The CDR3 DNA sequence: TGTGCCAGCTCACAGGAAAAGGGAGTTTATGAGCAGTTCTTC. This translates into CASSQEKGVYEQFF.

CDR3 coding DNA: TGCGCCAGCAGCTTGGTTGGAGGCGGTGACTTCGAGCAGTACTTC. It translates to CASSLVGGGDFEQYF. The chain is built from TRBV5-1 and TRBJ2-7; tentatively, D is TRBD2 (5 bases). With 0 bases removed from V and 6 bases from J, the gap between germline ends came to 16 bases. The germline gives CDR1 SGHRS, CDR2 YFSETQ. CDR3 length equals 15 residues. The whole variable domain, remainder taken from reference TRBV5-1 and TRBJ2-7, is KAGVTQTPRYLIKTRGQQVTLSCSPISGHRSVSWYQQTPGQGLQFLFEYFSETQRNKGNFPGRFSGRQFSNSRSEMNVSTLELGDSALYLCASSLVGGGDFEQYFGPGTRLTVT.

This clonotype has a handful of counts. The chain couples TRBV3-1 to TRBJ2-1, with 8 bases lining up with TRBD2. The length of the CDR3 is 16 residues. The V and J ends lost 0 bases and 9 bases, in that order; junction bases with no gene match: 10. Per the germline V gene, CDR1 is LGHDT and CDR2 is YNNKEL (reference sequence). In nucleotides, the CDR3 is TGTGCCAGCAGCCAAGATCTCGCGGGGGGAGCCCCTGAGCAGTTCTTC. It translates to CASSQDLAGGAPEQFF.

V is TRBV4-3 and J is TRBJ2-1; D unclear. The V end was cut by 5 bases, the J end by 3 bases, with 17 bases between. The germline V gene encodes CDR1 LGHNA and CDR2 YSLEER. There are 16 residues in the CDR3. CDR3 in amino acids: CASSFSFPDHYNEQFF. CDR3 nucleotide sequence: TGCGCCAGCAGCTTCTCATTCCCCGACCACTACAATGAGCAGTTCTTC.

This clonotype has just a few counts. The V and J genes are TRBV5-1 and TRBJ2-7; 8 bases line up with TRBD2. The germline V gene encodes CDR1 SGHRS and CDR2 YFSETQ. Germline trimming cut 6 bases from V and 7 bases from J; bases unmatched to any gene: 15. The CDR3 runs 15 residues. DNA for the CDR3: TGCGCCAGCAACCGACTAGCGACAAGCTTGGGGGAGCAGTACTTC. Encoded protein: CASNRLATSLGEQYF.

The CDR3, as DNA: TGCAGCGTGGACTGGACAGGGAACAATGAGCAGTTCTTC. Its translation: CSVDWTGNNEQFF. J is TRBJ2-1 and V is TRBV29-1; 8 bases are shared with TRBD1. Germline V gives CDR1 SQVTM, CDR2 ANQGSEA. V shed 6 bases, J shed 5 bases, and the junction held 6 bases outside the gene matches. CDR3 length: 13 residues.

The rearrangement uses TRBV24-1 and TRBJ1-6; D not resolved. Trimming took 2 bases from V and 9 from J, leaving 13 bases between them. CDR3 length: 15 amino acids. Germline lookup yields CDR1 KGHDR and CDR2 SFDVKD. The CDR3 reads CATSDSTTASSPLHF. CDR3 nucleotides: TGTGCCACCAGTGATTCGACAACGGCTAGTTCACCCCTCCACTTT.

This clonotype was detected many times. The chain recombines TRBV27 with TRBJ2-7; TRBD1 agrees at 9 bases. Germline CDR1 MNHEY, CDR2 SMNVEV (reference sequence). V was pared by 4 bases and J by 4 bases, with 8 bases of the junction left unmatched. CDR3 length: 15 amino acids. The CDR3 DNA reads TGTGCCAGCAGTTCTACCGGGACAGGGTCTTACGAGCAGTACTTC. This translates into CASSSTGTGSYEQYF.

The CDR3 nucleotides are TGTGCCAGCAGCTTAGACCTCTTTGTGGAAAACATTCAGTACTTC. The encoded protein is CASSLDLFVENIQYF. The rearrangement joins TRBV7-9 to TRBJ2-4; D remains ambiguous. Trimming shortened V by 1 base and J by 5 bases, and 12 bases separated the two germline ends. The CDR3 consists of 15 residues. Germline CDR1 reads SEHNR; CDR2 reads FQNEAQ (reference sequence).

The chain carries TRBV27 and TRBJ2-1; D is perhaps TRBD1 (6 bases). Germline V CDR1 and CDR2: MNHEY, SMNVEV (reference sequence). This CDR3 has 14 residues. Trimming shortened V by 5 bases and J by 4 bases, and 12 bases separated the two germline ends. In nucleotides, the CDR3 is TGTGCCAGCAGTCTTCGGACAGTATACAATGAGCAGTTCTTC. This translates into CASSLRTVYNEQFF.

The table lists this clonotype with a few counts. The genes are TRBV27 and TRBJ2-7, with 7 bases lining up with TRBD2. Germline trimming cut 6 bases from V and 9 bases from J; bases unmatched to any gene: 14. The length of the CDR3 is 14 residues. Germline V lookup: CDR1 MNHEY, CDR2 SMNVEV (reference sequence). The CDR3 DNA reads TGTGCCAGCAGCTCAAGCGGGGACCACTTTGGGCAGTACTTC. Its protein is CASSSSGDHFGQYF.

This clonotype was observed a handful of times. The chain employs TRBV29-1 and TRBJ2-1; D unclear. V lost 2 bases, J lost 3 bases, and 8 bases lay in between. CDR3 length equals 13 residues. From germline, CDR1 is SQVTM and CDR2 ANQGSEA. The CDR3 loop is CSVEPTIYNEQFF. DNA of the CDR3: TGCAGCGTTGAACCGACCATCTACAATGAGCAGTTCTTC.

In this sample, this clonotype turned up a few times. For the CDR3, the DNA is TGTGCCAGCAGTTTAATCCAGGGCTACGAGCAGTACTTC. This gives the protein CASSLIQGYEQYF. The rearrangement joins TRBV27 to TRBJ2-7; maybe TRBD1 (5 bases). Trimming took off 2 bases at V and 3 bases at J, with 8 bases between the two ends. CDR1 is MNHEY, CDR2 SMNVEV, per germline (reference sequence). The CDR3 has 13 amino acids.

The chain employs TRBV29-1 and TRBJ2-2; D is ambiguous. This CDR3 spans 14 amino acids. Trimming removed 4 bases at V and 4 bases at J, with 13 bases between. CDR1 and CDR2 (germline): SQVTM, ANQGSEA. The CDR3 DNA reads as TGCAGCGTTGTTGACACCGTGACCACCGGGGAGCTGTTTTTT. Translated, it gives CSVVDTVTTGELFF.